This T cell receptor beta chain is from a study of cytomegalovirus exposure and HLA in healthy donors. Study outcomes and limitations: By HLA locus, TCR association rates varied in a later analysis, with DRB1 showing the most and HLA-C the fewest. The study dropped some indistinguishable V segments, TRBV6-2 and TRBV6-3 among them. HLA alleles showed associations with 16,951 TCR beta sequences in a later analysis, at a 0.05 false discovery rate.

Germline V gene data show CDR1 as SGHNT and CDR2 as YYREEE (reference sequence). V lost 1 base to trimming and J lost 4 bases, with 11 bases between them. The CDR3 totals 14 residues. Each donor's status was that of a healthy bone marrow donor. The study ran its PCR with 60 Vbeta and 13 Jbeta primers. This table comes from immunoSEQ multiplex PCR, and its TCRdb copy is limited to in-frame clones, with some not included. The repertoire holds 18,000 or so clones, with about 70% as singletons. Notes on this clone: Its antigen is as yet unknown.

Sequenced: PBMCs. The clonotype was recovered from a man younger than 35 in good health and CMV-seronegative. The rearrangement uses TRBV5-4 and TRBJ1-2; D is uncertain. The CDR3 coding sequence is TGTGCCAGCAGCTTGTGGCTGTCTAGCTATGGCTACACCTTC. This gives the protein CASSLWLSSYGYTF.